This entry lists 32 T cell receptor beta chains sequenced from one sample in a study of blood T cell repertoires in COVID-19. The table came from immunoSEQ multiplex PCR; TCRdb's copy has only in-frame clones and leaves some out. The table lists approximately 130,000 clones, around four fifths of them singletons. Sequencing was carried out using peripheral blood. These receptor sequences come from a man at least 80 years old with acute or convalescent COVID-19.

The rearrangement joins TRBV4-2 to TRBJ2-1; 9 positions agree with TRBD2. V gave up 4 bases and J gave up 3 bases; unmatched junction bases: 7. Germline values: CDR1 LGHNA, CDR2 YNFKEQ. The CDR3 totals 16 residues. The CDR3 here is CASSPKGAGGYNEQFF. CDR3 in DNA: TGTGCCAGCAGCCCTAAGGGAGCGGGGGGCTACAATGAGCAGTTCTTC.

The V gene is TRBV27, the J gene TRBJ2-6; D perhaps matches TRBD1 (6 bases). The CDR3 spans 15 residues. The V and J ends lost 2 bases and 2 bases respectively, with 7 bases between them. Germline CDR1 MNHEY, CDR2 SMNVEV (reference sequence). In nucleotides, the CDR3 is TGTGCCAGCAGTTTAGCAGGGGCTGGGGCCAACGTCCTGACTTTC. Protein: CASSLAGAGANVLTF. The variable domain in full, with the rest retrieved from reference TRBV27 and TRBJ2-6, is EAQVTQNPRYLITVTGKKLTVTCSQNMNHEYMSWYRQDPGLGLRQIYYSMNVEVTDKGDVPEGYKVSRKEKRNFPLILESPSPNQTSLYFCASSLAGAGANVLTFGAGSRLTVL.

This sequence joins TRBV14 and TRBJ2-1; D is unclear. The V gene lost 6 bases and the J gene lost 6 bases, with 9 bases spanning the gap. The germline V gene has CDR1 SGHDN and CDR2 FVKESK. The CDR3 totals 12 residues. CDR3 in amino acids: CASRGVGNEQFF. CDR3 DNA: TGTGCCAGCAGAGGAGTAGGCAATGAGCAGTTCTTC.

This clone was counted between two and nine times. CDR3 in DNA: TGTGCCAGCAGTTTACAGGAAGATTCACCCCTCCACTTT. Amino acids: CASSLQEDSPLHF. This chain joins TRBV12-3 or TRBV12-4 and TRBJ1-6; D is ambiguous. This CDR3 region has 13 residues. Between the trimmed V and J ends, which lost 2 bases and 8 bases, there was a span of 7 bases.

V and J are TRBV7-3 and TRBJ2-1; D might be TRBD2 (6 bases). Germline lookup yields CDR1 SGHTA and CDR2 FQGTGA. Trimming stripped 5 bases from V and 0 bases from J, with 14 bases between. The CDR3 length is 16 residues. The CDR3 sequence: CASSPVAGSSYNEQFF. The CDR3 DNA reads TGTGCCAGCAGCCCTGTGGCGGGGAGCTCCTACAATGAGCAGTTCTTC.

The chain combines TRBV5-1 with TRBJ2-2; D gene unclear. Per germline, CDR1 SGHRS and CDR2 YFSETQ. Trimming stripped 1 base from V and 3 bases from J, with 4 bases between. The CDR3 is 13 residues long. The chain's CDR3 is CASSLSDTGELFF. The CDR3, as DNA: TGCGCCAGCAGCTTGTCGGACACCGGGGAGCTGTTTTTT. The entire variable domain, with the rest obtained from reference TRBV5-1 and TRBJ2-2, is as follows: KAGVTQTPRYLIKTRGQQVTLSCSPISGHRSVSWYQQTPGQGLQFLFEYFSETQRNKGNFPGRFSGRQFSNSRSEMNVSTLELGDSALYLCASSLSDTGELFFGEGSRLTVL.

The CDR3 coding sequence is TGTGCCGCAGGACAGGGGTCGGGCACCGGGGAGCTGTTTTTT. It codes for CAAGQGSGTGELFF. The gene calls are TRBV10-3 and TRBJ2-2, with TRBD1 identical over 9 bases. Germline V gene sequence: CDR1 ENHRY, CDR2 SYGVKD. V gave up 11 bases and J gave up 4 bases; unmatched junction bases: 8. The CDR3 runs 14 residues.

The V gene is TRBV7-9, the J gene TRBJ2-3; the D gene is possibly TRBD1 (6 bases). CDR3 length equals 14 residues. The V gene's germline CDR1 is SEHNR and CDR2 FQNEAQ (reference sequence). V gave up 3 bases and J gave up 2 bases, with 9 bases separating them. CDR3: CASSLDRDTDTQYF. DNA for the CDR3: TGTGCCAGCAGCTTGGACAGAGACACAGATACGCAGTATTTT.

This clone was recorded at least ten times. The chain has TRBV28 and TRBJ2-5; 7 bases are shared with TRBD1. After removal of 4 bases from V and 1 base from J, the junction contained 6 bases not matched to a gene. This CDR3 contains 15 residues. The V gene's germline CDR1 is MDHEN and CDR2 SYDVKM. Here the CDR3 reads CASSSYGTAQETQYF. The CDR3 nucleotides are TGTGCCAGCAGTTCCTACGGGACAGCCCAAGAGACCCAGTACTTC. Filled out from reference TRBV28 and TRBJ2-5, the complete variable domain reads DVKVTQSSRYLVKRTGEKVFLECVQDMDHENMFWYRQDPGLGLRLIYFSYDVKMKEKGDIPEGYSVSREKKERFSLILESASTNQTSMYLCASSSYGTAQETQYFGPGTRLLVL.

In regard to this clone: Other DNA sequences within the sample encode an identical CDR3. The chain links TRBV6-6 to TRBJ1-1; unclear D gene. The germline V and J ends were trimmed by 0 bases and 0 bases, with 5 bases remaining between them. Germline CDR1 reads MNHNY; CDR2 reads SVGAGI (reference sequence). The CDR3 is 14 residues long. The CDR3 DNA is TGTGCCAGCAGTTACTCAGAGTTGAACACTGAAGCTTTCTTT. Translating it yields CASSYSELNTEAFF.

CDR3: CASSVDRAGNQPQHF. CDR3 coding DNA: TGTGCCAGCAGTGTGGACAGGGCGGGCAATCAGCCCCAGCATTTT. V gene TRBV2 combines with J gene TRBJ1-5; 8 nucleotides agree with TRBD1. The germline gives CDR1 SNHLY, CDR2 FYNNEI. The CDR3 runs to 15 residues. With V trimmed by 4 bases and J by 2 bases, 4 bases remained unmatched.

The CDR3: CASSTGTPGSEAFF. CDR3 DNA: TGCGCCAGCAGCACAGGGACACCCGGGTCTGAAGCTTTCTTT. This chain connects TRBV5-1 to TRBJ1-1; D is possibly TRBD1 (6 bases). Per the germline V gene, CDR1 is SGHRS and CDR2 is YFSETQ. This CDR3 spans 14 amino acids. V shed 4 bases and J shed 6 bases, with 16 bases lying between them. Complete variable domain (other parts from reference TRBV5-1 and TRBJ1-1): KAGVTQTPRYLIKTRGQQVTLSCSPISGHRSVSWYQQTPGQGLQFLFEYFSETQRNKGNFPGRFSGRQFSNSRSEMNVSTLELGDSALYLCASSTGTPGSEAFFGQGTRLTVV.

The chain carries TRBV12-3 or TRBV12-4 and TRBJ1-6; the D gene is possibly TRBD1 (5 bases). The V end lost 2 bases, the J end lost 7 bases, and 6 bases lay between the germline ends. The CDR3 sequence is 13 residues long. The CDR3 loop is CASSLRQNSPLHF. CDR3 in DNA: TGTGCCAGCAGTTTAAGACAGAATTCACCCCTCCACTTT.

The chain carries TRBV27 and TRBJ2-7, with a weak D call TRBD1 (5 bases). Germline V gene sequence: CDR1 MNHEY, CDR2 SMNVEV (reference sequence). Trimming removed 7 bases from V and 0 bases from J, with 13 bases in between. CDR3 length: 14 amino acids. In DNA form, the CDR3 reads TGTGCCAGCAAGTATACAGGACGCTCCTACGAGCAGTACTTC. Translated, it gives CASKYTGRSYEQYF.

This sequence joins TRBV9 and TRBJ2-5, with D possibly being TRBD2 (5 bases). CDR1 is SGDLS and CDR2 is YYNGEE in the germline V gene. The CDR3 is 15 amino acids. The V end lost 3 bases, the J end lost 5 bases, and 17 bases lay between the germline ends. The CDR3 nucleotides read TGTGCCAGCAGCGCCGTCGGGTCGCGAGGGGAGACCCAGTACTTC. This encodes CASSAVGSRGETQYF.

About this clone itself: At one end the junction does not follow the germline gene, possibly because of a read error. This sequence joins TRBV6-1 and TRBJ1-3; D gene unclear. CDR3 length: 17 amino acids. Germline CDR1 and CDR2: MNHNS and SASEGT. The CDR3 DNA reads TGTGCCAGCAGTCAAGCACAGAATATTCTCTCTGGAAACACCATATATTTT. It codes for CASSQAQNILSGNTIYF.

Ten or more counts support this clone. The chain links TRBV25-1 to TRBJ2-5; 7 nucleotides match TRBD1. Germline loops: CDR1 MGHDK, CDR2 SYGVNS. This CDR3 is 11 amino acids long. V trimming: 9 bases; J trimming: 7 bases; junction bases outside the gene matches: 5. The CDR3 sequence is CASAGGVTQYF. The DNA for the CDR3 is TGTGCCAGTGCAGGGGGAGTGACCCAGTACTTC.

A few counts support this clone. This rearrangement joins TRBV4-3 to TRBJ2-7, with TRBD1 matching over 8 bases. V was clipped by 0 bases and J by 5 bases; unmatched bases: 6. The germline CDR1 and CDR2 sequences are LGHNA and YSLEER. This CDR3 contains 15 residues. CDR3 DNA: TGCGCCAGCAGCCAAGATTGGGCAGGGGGCAACGAGCAGTACTTC. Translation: CASSQDWAGGNEQYF.

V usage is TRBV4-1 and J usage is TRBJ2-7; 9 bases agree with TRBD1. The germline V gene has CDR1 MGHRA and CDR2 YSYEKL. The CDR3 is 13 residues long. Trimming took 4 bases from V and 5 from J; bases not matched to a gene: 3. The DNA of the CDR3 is TGCGCCAGCAGCCCCCGGACAGGGGACGAGCAGTACTTC. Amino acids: CASSPRTGDEQYF.

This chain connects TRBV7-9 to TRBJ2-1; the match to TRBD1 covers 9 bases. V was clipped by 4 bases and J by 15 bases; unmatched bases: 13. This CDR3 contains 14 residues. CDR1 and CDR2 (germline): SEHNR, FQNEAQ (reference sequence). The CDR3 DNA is TGTGCCAGCAGCTCCCCCGGGACAGGGTTATTGCGGTTCTTC. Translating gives CASSSPGTGLLRFF.

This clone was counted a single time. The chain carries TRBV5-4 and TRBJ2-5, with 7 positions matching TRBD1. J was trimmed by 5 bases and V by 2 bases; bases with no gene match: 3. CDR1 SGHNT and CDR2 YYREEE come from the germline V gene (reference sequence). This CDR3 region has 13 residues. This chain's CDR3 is CASSFRGRETQYF. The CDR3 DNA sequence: TGTGCCAGCAGCTTTAGGGGGCGTGAGACCCAGTACTTC.

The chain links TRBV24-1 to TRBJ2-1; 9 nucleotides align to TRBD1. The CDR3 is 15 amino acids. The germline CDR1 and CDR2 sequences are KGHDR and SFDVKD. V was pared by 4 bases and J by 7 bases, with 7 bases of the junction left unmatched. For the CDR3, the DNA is TGTGCCACCAGTGACGCGGGACAGGGTACTAATGAGCAGTTCTTC. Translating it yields CATSDAGQGTNEQFF.

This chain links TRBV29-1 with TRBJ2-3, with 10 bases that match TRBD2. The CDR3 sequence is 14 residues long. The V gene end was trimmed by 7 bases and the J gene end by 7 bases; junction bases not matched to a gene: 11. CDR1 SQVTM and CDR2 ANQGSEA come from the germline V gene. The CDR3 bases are TGCAGCGCCGTCGGACTAGCGGCGACCTATACGCAGTATTTT. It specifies CSAVGLAATYTQYF.

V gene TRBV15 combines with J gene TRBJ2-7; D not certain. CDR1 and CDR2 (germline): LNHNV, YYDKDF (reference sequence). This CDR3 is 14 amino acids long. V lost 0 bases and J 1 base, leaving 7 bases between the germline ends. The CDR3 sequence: CATSRDLVSYEQYF. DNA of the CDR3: TGTGCCACCAGCAGAGATTTAGTTTCCTACGAGCAGTACTTC.

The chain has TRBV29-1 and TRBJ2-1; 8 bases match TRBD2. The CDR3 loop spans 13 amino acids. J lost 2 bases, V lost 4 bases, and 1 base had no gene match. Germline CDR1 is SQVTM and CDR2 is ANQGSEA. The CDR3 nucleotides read TGCAGCGTTGCCGGGGGGGCCTACAATGAGCAGTTCTTC. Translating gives CSVAGGAYNEQFF.

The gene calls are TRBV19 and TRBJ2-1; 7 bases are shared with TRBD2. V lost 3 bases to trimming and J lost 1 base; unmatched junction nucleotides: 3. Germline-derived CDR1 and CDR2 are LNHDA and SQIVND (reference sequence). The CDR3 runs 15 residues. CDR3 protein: CASSIGGGSYNEQFF. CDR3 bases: TGTGCCAGTAGTATCGGCGGGGGTTCCTACAATGAGCAGTTCTTC.

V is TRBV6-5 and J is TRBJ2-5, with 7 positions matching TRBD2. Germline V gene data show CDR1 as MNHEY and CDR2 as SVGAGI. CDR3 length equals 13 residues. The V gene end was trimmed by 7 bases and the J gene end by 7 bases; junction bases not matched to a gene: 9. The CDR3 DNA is TGTGCCAGCACCTTGGGGGGGAGCGGGACCCAGTACTTC. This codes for CASTLGGSGTQYF.

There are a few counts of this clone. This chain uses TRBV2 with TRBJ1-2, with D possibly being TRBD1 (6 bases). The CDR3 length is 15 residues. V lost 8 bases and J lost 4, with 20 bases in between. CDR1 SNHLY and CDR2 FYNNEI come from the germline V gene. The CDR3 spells CASDPSTQGFYGYTF. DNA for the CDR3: TGTGCCAGCGACCCCTCGACACAGGGATTCTATGGCTACACCTTC.

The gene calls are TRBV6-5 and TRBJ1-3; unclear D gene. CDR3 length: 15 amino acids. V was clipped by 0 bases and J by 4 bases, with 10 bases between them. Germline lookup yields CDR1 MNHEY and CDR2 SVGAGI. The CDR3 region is CASSYSRGLGNTIYF. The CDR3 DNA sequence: TGTGCCAGCAGTTACTCGAGAGGGTTAGGAAACACCATATATTTT.

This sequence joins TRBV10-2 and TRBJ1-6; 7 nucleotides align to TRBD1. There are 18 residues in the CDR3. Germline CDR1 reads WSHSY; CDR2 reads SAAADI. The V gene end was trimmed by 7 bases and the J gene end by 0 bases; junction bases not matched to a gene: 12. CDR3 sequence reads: CASKGTADRSSYNSPLHF. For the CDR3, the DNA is TGCGCCAGCAAAGGGACAGCCGACCGTAGCTCCTATAATTCACCCCTCCACTTT.

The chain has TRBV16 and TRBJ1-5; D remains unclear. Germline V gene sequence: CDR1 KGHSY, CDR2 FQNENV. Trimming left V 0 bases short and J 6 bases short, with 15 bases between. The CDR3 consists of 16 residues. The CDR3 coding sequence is TGTGCCAGCAGCCAATCGCTGACCAATGGCGGTCAGCCCCAGCATTTT. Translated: CASSQSLTNGGQPQHF.

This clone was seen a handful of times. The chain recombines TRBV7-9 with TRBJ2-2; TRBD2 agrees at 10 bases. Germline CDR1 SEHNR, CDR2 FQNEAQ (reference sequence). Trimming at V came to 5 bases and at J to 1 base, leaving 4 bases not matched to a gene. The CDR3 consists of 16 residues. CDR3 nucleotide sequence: TGTGCCAGCAGCCGCCGACTAGCGGGGAACACCGGGGAGCTGTTTTTT. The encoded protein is CASSRRLAGNTGELFF.